This T cell receptor (beta chain) was profiled in a study of cytomegalovirus exposure and HLA in healthy donors. Vbeta (60) and Jbeta (13) primers were used in the PCR. Generated by immunoSEQ multiplex PCR, the TCRdb table keeps only in-frame clones and is missing some. The sample includes more than 110,000 clones, around 80% of them seen just once. Points on this clone: What it recognizes is unknown.

Overall study results and limits: Altogether, some 170 TCR beta chains were recorded as cytomegalovirus-associated.

V gave up 5 bases and J gave up 0 bases; unmatched junction bases: 8. The CDR3 sequence is 16 residues long. CDR1 SGHAT and CDR2 FQNNGV come from the germline V gene. This clonotype was sampled from a man aged 25 to 45 in good health and CMV-seronegative. V gene TRBV11-2 combines with J gene TRBJ1-1; the match to TRBD1 covers 8 bases. Sequencing input: PBMCs. CDR3 amino acids: CASSKTGAYLNTEAFF. CDR3 sequence (DNA): TGTGCCAGCAGCAAGACAGGGGCCTATCTGAACACTGAAGCTTTCTTT. The whole variable domain, filled in from reference TRBV11-2 and TRBJ1-1, reads EAGVAQSPRYKIIEKRQSVAFWCNPISGHATLYWYQQILGQGPKLLIQFQNNGVVDDSQLPKDRFSAERLKGVDSTLKIQPAKLEDSAVYLCASSKTGAYLNTEAFFGQGTRLTVV.